This T cell receptor (beta chain) was sequenced in a study of blood T cell repertoires in COVID-19. Only in-frame clones appear in the TCRdb table, and some are missing; sequencing was by immunoSEQ multiplex PCR. The sample comprises about 300,000 clones, about 85% of which are singletons, and roughly 2.7% rests with the top ten. V was shortened by 6 bases and J by 1 base, with 12 bases between the two germline ends. In germline, CDR1 is MDHEN, CDR2 SYDVKM. CDR3 length: 14 residues. Researchers sorted participants into cohorts using their self-reported clinical history. Sequencing input: PBMCs or T cells enriched from blood (not recorded which). The receptor was derived from a woman aged 45-65 years who had recovered from COVID-19. The chain uses TRBV28 and TRBJ1-1; D might be TRBD1 (5 bases). DNA of the CDR3: TGTGCCAGCAGGGTGGGTCAGGGGAACACTGAAGCTTTCTTT. It translates to CASRVGQGNTEAFF.